Listed below are T cell receptor beta chains from one sample, sequenced in a study of cytomegalovirus exposure and HLA in healthy donors. Assay: immunoSEQ multiplex PCR; the TCRdb copy retains only in-frame clones and omits some. Of approximately 170,000 clones listed, about 77% are singletons. Input material: PBMCs. All receptors derive from a man aged 30 to 45 in good health and CMV-seropositive. Each CDR3 is given with its conserved first and last residue. The order of the fields is D gene, V gene, J gene, CDR3 DNA, CDR3 protein. The D gene is left open where the match is weak.

-	TRBV7-2	TRBJ2-3	TGTGCCAGCAGCTTTCCAGGGGCCCCAACAGATACGCAGTATTTT	CASSFPGAPTDTQYF
TRBD1	TRBV27	TRBJ1-6	TGTGCCAGCAGTCCGGACAGGAATAATTCACCCCTCCACTTT	CASSPDRNNSPLHF
TRBD1	TRBV27	TRBJ2-5	TGTGCCAGCAGTTTATTGTCGGGACAGCATAAAGAGACCCAGTACTTC	CASSLLSGQHKETQYF
-	TRBV6-1	TRBJ2-3	TGTGCCAGCAGTGAATACGGGGGGCAAGGCACAGATACGCAGTATTTT	CASSEYGGQGTDTQYF
TRBD1	TRBV6-5	TRBJ1-5	TGTGCCAGCAGGCCCGGGACAGGGCGGCAGCCCCAGCATTTT	CASRPGTGRQPQHF
-	TRBV6-5	TRBJ1-1	TGTGCCAGCTGGGGCAGGGATAACACTGAAGCTTTCTTT	CASWGRDNTEAFF
-	TRBV23-1	TRBJ1-1	TGCGCCAGCAGTCCCTTCCGGGACACCTCTAGGAGCACTGAAGCTTTCTTT	CASSPFRDTSRSTEAFF
TRBD1	TRBV19	TRBJ2-7	TGTGCCAGTAGTAAGGGGATACAGGGGACACTCTGCGAGCAGTACTTC	CASSKGIQGTLCEQYF
-	TRBV14	TRBJ1-1	TGTGCCAGCAGCCAAGTTGGCGGGGGTAGCACTGAAGCTTTCTTT	CASSQVGGGSTEAFF
TRBD2	TRBV9	TRBJ2-1	TGTGCCAGCAGCGCTTTCCAGACCTCGACTAGCGGGGGGATATACAATGAGCAGTTCTTC	CASSAFQTSTSGGIYNEQFF
TRBD2	TRBV19	TRBJ2-1	TGTGCCAGTAGAAAAAGGACTAGCGGGAGGGAGGAGTACAATGAGCAGTTCTTC	CASRKRTSGREEYNEQFF
TRBD1	TRBV30	TRBJ2-6	TGTGCCTGGATAAGGGGGACAGGGGCCTCTGGGGCCAACGTCCTGACTTTC	CAWIRGTGASGANVLTF
TRBD1	TRBV27	TRBJ2-7	TGTGCCAGCAGAGCGGGACAGGGCGGAATATATGAGCAGTACTTC	CASRAGQGGIYEQYF
-	TRBV9	TRBJ2-1	TGTGCCAGCAGCCTGTCGGGGTCCTACAATGAGCAGTTCTTC	CASSLSGSYNEQFF
TRBD2	TRBV15	TRBJ2-3	TGTGCCACCAGCAGAGAGGGTAGCGGGAGGGCCACAGATACGCAGTATTTT	CATSREGSGRATDTQYF